This T cell receptor (beta chain) originates from a study of PD-1 blockade in classical Hodgkin lymphoma. Study-level findings and limits: Although disease activity or prior therapy may be involved, causes of the repertoire differences remain undefined. CD8+ TCR diversity did not rise significantly by C4D1, unlike CD4+. It was among complete responders that baseline diversity resembled that of newly diagnosed patients.

Remarks on this clone: Its antigen is not known.

This CDR3 has 15 residues. CDR1 and CDR2 from the germline V gene are MNHEY and SMNVEV (reference sequence). With V trimmed by 2 bases and J by 2 bases, 3 bases remained unmatched. Only in-frame clones appear in the TCRdb table, and some are missing; sequencing was by immunoSEQ multiplex PCR. The top ten hold approximately 35% of the sample, which has roughly 12,000 clones, roughly four fifths seen once. After autologous stem cell transplantation all patients relapsed, and prior brentuximab vedotin exposure differed between cohorts. The source material was peripheral blood mononuclear cells (PBMCs), sampled at baseline. The TCR was taken from a human donor with classical Hodgkin lymphoma. The chain has TRBV27 and TRBJ2-1, with 7 bases identical to TRBD2. CDR3 bases: TGTGCCAGCAGTTTAGCCCTAGCGGCCTACAATGAGCAGTTCTTC. Translation: CASSLALAAYNEQFF.